The 10 T cell receptor beta chains below were found in one sample sequenced in a study of beta chain features in type 1 diabetes. The sequenced template was cDNA made from the entire isolated RNA. Data came from immunoSEQ multiplex PCR; TCRdb stores just in-frame clones and leaves some out. The sample contains about 900,000 clones, about a sixth of which appear only once. Sequenced: naive CD4+ T cells from blood. These receptors were obtained from a woman younger than 30 in good health.

This clone was detected only a few times. This chain joins TRBV28 and TRBJ2-7, with 7 bases fitting TRBD2. The ends lost 1 base at V and 6 bases at J; junction bases unmatched: 6. The germline gives CDR1 MDHEN, CDR2 SYDVKM. The CDR3 covers 14 residues. The CDR3, as DNA: TGTGCCAGCAGTTTATCCAGCGGGATATTCGAGCAGTACTTC. Its protein product is CASSLSSGIFEQYF.

The CDR3 protein is CASSSQGAWSYNEQFF. CDR3 bases: TGCGCCAGCAGCTCTCAGGGGGCTTGGTCCTACAATGAGCAGTTCTTC. V usage is TRBV5-1 and J usage is TRBJ2-1, with 8 nucleotides matching TRBD1. This CDR3 is 16 amino acids long. Germline CDR1 and CDR2: SGHRS and YFSETQ. V trimming: 3 bases; J trimming: 1 base; junction bases outside the gene matches: 6.

This clone turned up a few times. The V gene is TRBV6-1, the J gene TRBJ2-7; possibly TRBD1 or TRBD2 for D (6 bases each). CDR1 is MNHNS, CDR2 SASEGT, per germline. V gave up 3 bases and J gave up 8 bases, with 23 bases separating them. CDR3 length: 16 amino acids. The CDR3 sequence: CASSEKTGAGTGKQYF. For the CDR3, the DNA is TGTGCCAGCAGTGAGAAGACAGGAGCCGGGACTGGCAAGCAGTACTTC.

This sequence joins TRBV7-2 and TRBJ2-4, with 9 bases that match TRBD2. Germline CDR1 and CDR2: SGHTA and FQGNSA. J lost 9 bases, V lost 4 bases, and 7 bases had no gene match. The CDR3 is 14 residues long. The CDR3 bases are TGTGCCAGCAGCTGGACCGGGACTAGCAGCATTCAGTACTTC. Protein product: CASSWTGTSSIQYF.

This rearrangement joins TRBV5-1 to TRBJ2-3; D gene uncertain. Germline V CDR1 and CDR2: SGHRS, YFSETQ. The CDR3 loop spans 15 amino acids. V lost 0 bases and J lost 1, with 9 bases in between. CDR3 DNA: TGCGCCAGCAGCTTGGGTCTAGTCGGCACAGATACGCAGTATTTT. Protein sequence: CASSLGLVGTDTQYF.

This clone was detected only a few times. This rearrangement joins TRBV4-3 to TRBJ2-2; 7 bases match TRBD2. Germline assignment: CDR1 LGHNA and CDR2 YSLEER. The CDR3 consists of 17 residues. Trimming cost V 1 base and J 4 bases; bases outside gene matches: 9. The CDR3 region is CASSQAYQPSGTGELFF. The CDR3 DNA reads TGCGCCAGCAGCCAAGCCTATCAGCCTAGCGGCACCGGGGAGCTGTTTTTT.

This clone occurred a few times. The DNA of the CDR3 is TGTGCCAGCAGCCGAAGGGCGGTTAAAGAGACCCAGTACTTC. Amino acid sequence: CASSRRAVKETQYF. V is TRBV11-2 and J is TRBJ2-5; D gene ambiguous. Trimming removed 5 bases at V and 3 bases at J, with 13 bases between. Germline V gene data show CDR1 as SGHAT and CDR2 as FQNNGV. The CDR3 consists of 14 residues.

This chain joins TRBV5-6 and TRBJ1-5; a weak D match, TRBD1 (6 bases). The CDR3 loop spans 13 amino acids. Germline V gene sequence: CDR1 SGHDT, CDR2 YYEEEE. V was clipped by 4 bases and J by 7 bases, with 12 bases between them. DNA of the CDR3: TGTGCCAGCAGCCCCTCCAGGGGACAGCCCCAGCATTTT. Amino acid sequence: CASSPSRGQPQHF.

This sequence joins TRBV9 and TRBJ2-2; D assignment may be TRBD1 or TRBD2 (5 bases each). The V gene's germline CDR1 is SGDLS and CDR2 YYNGEE. Trimming shortened V by 3 bases and J by 2 bases, and 23 bases separated the two germline ends. The CDR3 sequence is 19 residues long. The CDR3 nucleotides are TGTGCCAGCAGCGCCCGGGACGCCTCCCGTGTGGTCAACACCGGGGAGCTGTTTTTT. This codes for CASSARDASRVVNTGELFF.

There are a few counts of this clone. V usage is TRBV7-3 and J usage is TRBJ1-5; no firm D call. CDR1 is SGHTA, CDR2 FQGTGA, per germline. The CDR3 sequence is 13 residues long. V lost 5 bases and J lost 5, with 10 bases in between. CDR3 in DNA: TGTGCCAGCAGCCGCGGACCGGATCAGCCCCAGCATTTT. Translated: CASSRGPDQPQHF. Filled out from reference TRBV7-3 and TRBJ1-5, the complete variable domain reads GAGVSQTPSNKVTEKGKYVELRCDPISGHTALYWYRQSLGQGPEFLIYFQGTGAADDSGLPNDRFFAVRPEGSVSTLKIQRTERGDSAVYLCASSRGPDQPQHFGDGTRLSIL.